The clone carrying this TCR beta chain was detected ten times or more. This sample is drawn from a study of low-dose radiotherapy and immunotherapy resistance in tumors. The CDR3 extends over 14 amino acids. Germline V gives CDR1 SEHNR, CDR2 FQNEAQ (reference sequence). Deletions cut 2 bases from V and 7 bases from J, with 9 bases between. Alpha and beta chains were covered, as first-strand cDNA relied on TRAV- and TRBV-specific primers. The TCRs were subjected to amplification over approximately 20 PCR cycles employing a constant-region primer in conjunction with a V-primer adapter. TCRdb passed the reads through MiXCR, listing each CDR3 protein once. The sample records under 90,000 distinct CDR3 sequences, over 15% being singletons. Time point described: before trial treatment.

Material: PBMCs, obtained before treatment. The source is a male donor with prostate cancer. The gene calls are TRBV7-9 and TRBJ1-6, with D possibly TRBD1 on 5 matching bases. CDR3 sequence reads: CASSLFRGNSPLHF. DNA of the CDR3: TGTGCCAGCAGCTTATTTAGGGGCAATTCACCCCTCCACTTT.